The 16 T cell receptor beta chains reported below all come from one sample, sequenced in a study of T cell repertoires in cytomegalovirus infection. TCRdb fed the reads into MiXCR, producing one record per CDR3 protein. Of 200,000 or so distinct CDR3 sequences detected, 28% appear once; the ten largest clones hold just over 30%. The source material was PBMCs. The origin of the receptors is a human donor in good health (CMV status not recorded). Some clones in this sample may be carry-over from other donors' samples.

This clonotype was found a few times. This CDR3 reads CSARDRGITEAFF. The CDR3 DNA reads TGCAGTGCTCGGGACAGGGGAATCACTGAAGCTTTCTTT. The V call is TRBV20-1, the J call TRBJ1-1; TRBD1 aligns across 10 bases. Per the germline V gene, CDR1 is DFQATT and CDR2 is SNEGSKA (reference sequence). J lost 4 bases, V lost 5 bases, and 4 bases had no gene match. This CDR3 has 13 residues.

The chain couples TRBV6-6 to TRBJ2-5; D not certain. Trimming shortened V by 0 bases and J by 4 bases, and 6 bases separated the two germline ends. Per the germline V gene, CDR1 is MNHNY and CDR2 is SVGAGI (reference sequence). This CDR3 is 13 amino acids long. The CDR3 nucleotides are TGTGCCAGCAGTTACTCGAAGGGAGAGACCCAGTACTTC. Amino acid sequence: CASSYSKGETQYF.

This clonotype turned up a few times. V and J are TRBV2 and TRBJ2-2; D is perhaps TRBD1 (6 bases). Looked up from germline, CDR1 is SNHLY and CDR2 is FYNNEI. CDR3 length: 16 amino acids. V dropped 0 bases and J dropped 6 bases, with 14 bases sitting between them. DNA for the CDR3: TGTGCCAGCAGTGAAGCGCCCCCCTACAGGGCCGGGGAGCTGTTTTTT. Its translation is CASSEAPPYRAGELFF. Full variable domain (rest looked up from reference TRBV2 and TRBJ2-2): EPEVTQTPSHQVTQMGQEVILRCVPISNHLYFYWYRQILGQKVEFLVSFYNNEISEKSEIFDDQFSVERPDGSNFTLKIRSTKLEDSAMYFCASSEAPPYRAGELFFGEGSRLTVL.

The DNA for the CDR3 is TGTGCCAGCAGCCCTATGGACAGGCCCAATCAGCCCCAGCATTTT. This translates into CASSPMDRPNQPQHF. V is TRBV11-2 and J is TRBJ1-5; TRBD1 matches at 7 bases. CDR1 and CDR2 from the germline V gene are SGHAT and FQNNGV. Trimming at V came to 5 bases and at J to 3 bases, leaving 7 bases not matched to a gene. This CDR3 contains 15 residues.

The DNA for the CDR3 is TGTGCCAGCAGCCTTAAGGACAGAATTTCCCCCTCTGGAAACACCATATATTTT. Protein sequence: CASSLKDRISPSGNTIYF. V gene TRBV4-2 combines with J gene TRBJ1-3; tentative D call: TRBD1 (6 bases). The CDR3 loop spans 18 amino acids. Germline V gene data show CDR1 as LGHNA and CDR2 as YNFKEQ. Trimming removed 4 bases at V and 0 bases at J, with 19 bases between.

This clonotype has a single count. The chain recombines TRBV5-6 with TRBJ2-7; perhaps TRBD1 as D (6 bases). The CDR3 has 14 residues. Germline V CDR1 and CDR2: SGHDT, YYEEEE. The germline V and J ends were trimmed by 4 bases and 3 bases, with 14 bases remaining between them. The CDR3 reads CASSPVGQIYEQYF. In nucleotides, the CDR3 is TGTGCCAGCAGCCCCGTAGGACAGATCTACGAGCAGTACTTC.

The J gene is TRBJ1-2, the V gene TRBV29-1; 8 bases are shared with TRBD1. V was clipped by 1 base and J by 1 base; unmatched bases: 5. CDR1 and CDR2 from the germline V gene are SQVTM and ANQGSEA. The CDR3 extends over 15 amino acids. CDR3 in amino acids: CSVEGRGQGNYGYTF. CDR3 DNA: TGCAGCGTTGAAGGCAGGGGGCAGGGTAACTATGGCTACACCTTC.

This clonotype has just a few counts. The chain combines TRBV29-1 with TRBJ1-1; the D is unclear. CDR1 and CDR2 from the germline V gene are SQVTM and ANQGSEA. There are 12 residues in the CDR3. Trimming cost V 4 bases and J 6 bases, with 12 bases left between them. CDR3 nucleotides: TGCAGCGTTGGAAAATTGGGAGCTGAAGCTTTCTTT. This sequence encodes CSVGKLGAEAFF.

This clonotype was recorded a few times. CDR3 nucleotides: TGTGCCAGCAGCTTAGTTGAGAGAGACACAGCCCAGTTCTTC. Residues: CASSLVERDTAQFF. V and J are TRBV7-6 and TRBJ2-1; no reliable D call. The CDR3 sequence is 14 residues long. V dropped 1 base and J dropped 13 bases, with 17 bases sitting between them. The germline gives CDR1 SGHVS, CDR2 FNYEAQ.

This clonotype was detected only once. V is TRBV6-6 and J is TRBJ2-1; TRBD1 might be the D (5 bases). Germline CDR1 MNHNY, CDR2 SVGAGI (reference sequence). V dropped 6 bases and J dropped 10 bases, with 19 bases sitting between them. The CDR3 has 14 residues. The DNA for the CDR3 is TGTGCCAGCAGCCCCATCTCAGGTTCAGGGGAGCAGTTCTTC. It specifies CASSPISGSGEQFF.

CDR3 DNA: TGTGCCAGTAGTGATGAAGGAGGGGAGCAGTTCTTC. This encodes CASSDEGGEQFF. V usage is TRBV19 and J usage is TRBJ2-1, with D tentatively TRBD2 (6 bases). With 5 bases removed from V and 10 bases from J, the gap between germline ends came to 12 bases. The CDR3 covers 12 residues. Germline V CDR1 and CDR2: LNHDA, SQIVND (reference sequence).

The table lists this clonotype with a few counts. The rearrangement links TRBV20-1 to TRBJ1-5, with D tentatively TRBD1 (5 bases). The CDR3 runs 13 residues. Germline values: CDR1 DFQATT, CDR2 SNEGSKA (reference sequence). With 7 bases removed from V and 6 bases from J, the gap between germline ends came to 16 bases. CDR3 coding DNA: TGCAGTGGGGTACAGGTCTGGGGTCAGCCCCAGCATTTT. It is translated as CSGVQVWGQPQHF.

Concerning this clonotype: With a much larger clone just one base away, this may be a read error. The chain links TRBV7-2 to TRBJ2-1; D unclear. From germline, CDR1 is SGHTA and CDR2 FQGNSA. CDR3 length: 15 amino acids. The chain's CDR3 is CASSLAYSSYNEQLF. Written as DNA, the CDR3 is TGTGCCAGCAGCTTAGCGTATTCCAGCTACAATGAGCAGTTGTTC.

The chain recombines TRBV7-2 with TRBJ1-5; D not resolved. V lost 1 base to trimming and J lost 3 bases, with 10 bases between them. CDR1 is SGHTA and CDR2 is FQGNSA in the germline V gene. This CDR3 is 15 amino acids long. DNA for the CDR3: TGTGCCAGCAGCTTAGACGGCAGCCACAATCAGCCCCAGCATTTT. Protein: CASSLDGSHNQPQHF. Filled out from reference TRBV7-2 and TRBJ1-5, the complete variable domain reads GAGVSQSPSNKVTEKGKDVELRCDPISGHTALYWYRQSLGQGLEFLIYFQGNSAPDKSGLPSDRFSAERTGGSVSTLTIQRTQQEDSAVYLCASSLDGSHNQPQHFGDGTRLSIL.

The chain joins TRBV2 to TRBJ1-1; tentative D call: TRBD1 (6 bases). The CDR3 is 14 amino acids. The V and J ends lost 6 bases and 3 bases respectively, with 14 bases between them. The germline V gene encodes CDR1 SNHLY and CDR2 FYNNEI. CDR3 DNA: TGTGCCAGCAGCCGAACAGGGTTTTACACTGAAGCTTTCTTT. Protein: CASSRTGFYTEAFF. The complete variable domain, with remaining parts taken from reference TRBV2 and TRBJ1-1, reads EPEVTQTPSHQVTQMGQEVILRCVPISNHLYFYWYRQILGQKVEFLVSFYNNEISEKSEIFDDQFSVERPDGSNFTLKIRSTKLEDSAMYFCASSRTGFYTEAFFGQGTRLTVV.

J is TRBJ2-1 and V is TRBV12-3 or TRBV12-4; possibly TRBD2 for D (6 bases). V lost 4 bases to trimming and J lost 8 bases, with 15 bases between them. The length of the CDR3 is 14 residues. CDR3 sequence reads: CASSYSGGEYEQFF. The CDR3 DNA reads TGTGCCAGCAGTTACTCCGGAGGGGAATATGAGCAGTTCTTC.